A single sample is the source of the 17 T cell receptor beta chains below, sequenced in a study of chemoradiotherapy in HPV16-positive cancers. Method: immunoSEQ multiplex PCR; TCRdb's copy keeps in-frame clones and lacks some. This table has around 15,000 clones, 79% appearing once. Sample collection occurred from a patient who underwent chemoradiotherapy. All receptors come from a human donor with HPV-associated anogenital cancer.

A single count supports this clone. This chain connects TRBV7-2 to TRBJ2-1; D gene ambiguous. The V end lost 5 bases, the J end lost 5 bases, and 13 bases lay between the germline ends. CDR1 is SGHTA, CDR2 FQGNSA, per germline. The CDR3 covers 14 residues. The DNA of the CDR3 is TGTGCCAGCAGCCTAGGACCAAGGGACAATGAGCAGTTCTTC. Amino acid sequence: CASSLGPRDNEQFF.

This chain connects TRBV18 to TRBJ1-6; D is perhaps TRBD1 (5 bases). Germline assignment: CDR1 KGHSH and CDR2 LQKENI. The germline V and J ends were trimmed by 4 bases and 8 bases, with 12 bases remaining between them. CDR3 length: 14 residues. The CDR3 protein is CASSLQGWDSPLHF. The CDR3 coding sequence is TGTGCCAGCTCACTTCAGGGATGGGATTCACCCCTCCACTTT.

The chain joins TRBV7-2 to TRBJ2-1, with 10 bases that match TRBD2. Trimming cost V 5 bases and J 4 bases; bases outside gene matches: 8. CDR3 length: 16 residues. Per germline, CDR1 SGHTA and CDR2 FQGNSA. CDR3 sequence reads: CASSHLSSGGYNEQFF. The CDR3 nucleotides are TGTGCCAGCAGCCATTTGAGTAGCGGGGGGTACAATGAGCAGTTCTTC.

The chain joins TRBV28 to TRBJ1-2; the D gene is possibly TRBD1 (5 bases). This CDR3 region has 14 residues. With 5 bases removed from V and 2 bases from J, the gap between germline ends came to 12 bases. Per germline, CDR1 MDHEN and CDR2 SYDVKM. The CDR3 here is CASSQPGPNYGYTF. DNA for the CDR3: TGTGCCAGCAGTCAACCGGGACCCAACTATGGCTACACCTTC.

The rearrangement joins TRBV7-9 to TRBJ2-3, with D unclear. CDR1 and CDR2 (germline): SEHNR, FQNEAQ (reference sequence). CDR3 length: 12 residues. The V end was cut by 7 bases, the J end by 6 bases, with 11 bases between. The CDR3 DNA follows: TGTGCCAGCAAACCAGGCGGTGATACGCAGTATTTT. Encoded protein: CASKPGGDTQYF.

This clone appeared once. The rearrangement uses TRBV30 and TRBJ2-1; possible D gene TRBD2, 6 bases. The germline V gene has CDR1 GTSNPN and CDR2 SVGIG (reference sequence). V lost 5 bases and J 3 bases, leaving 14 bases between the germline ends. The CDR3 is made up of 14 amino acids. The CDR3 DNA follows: TGTGCCTGGGGGCGGGGACTGAGCTACAATGAGCAGTTCTTC. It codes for CAWGRGLSYNEQFF.

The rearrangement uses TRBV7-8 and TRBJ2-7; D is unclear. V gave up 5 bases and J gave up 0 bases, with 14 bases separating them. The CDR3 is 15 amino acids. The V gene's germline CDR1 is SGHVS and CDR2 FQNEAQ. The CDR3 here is CASSDSGGSSYEQYF. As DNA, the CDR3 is TGTGCCAGCAGCGATTCCGGTGGCAGCTCCTACGAGCAGTACTTC.

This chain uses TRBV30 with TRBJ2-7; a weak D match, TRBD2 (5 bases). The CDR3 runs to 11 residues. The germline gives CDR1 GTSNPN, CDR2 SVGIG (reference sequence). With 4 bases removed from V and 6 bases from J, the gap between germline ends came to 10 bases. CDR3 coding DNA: TGTGCCTGGAAAACGGGGTCCGAGCAGTACTTC. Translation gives CAWKTGSEQYF. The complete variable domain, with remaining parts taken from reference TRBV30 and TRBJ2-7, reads SQTIHQWPATLVQPVGSPLSLECTVEGTSNPNLYWYRQAAGRGLQLLFYSVGIGQISSEVPQNLSASRPQDRQFILSSKKLLLSDSGFYLCAWKTGSEQYFGPGTRLTVT.

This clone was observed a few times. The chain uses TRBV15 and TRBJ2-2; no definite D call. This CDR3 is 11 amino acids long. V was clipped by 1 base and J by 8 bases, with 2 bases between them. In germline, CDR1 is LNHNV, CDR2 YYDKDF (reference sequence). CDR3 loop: CATSRGGELFF. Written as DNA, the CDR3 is TGTGCCACCAGCAGAGGAGGGGAGCTGTTTTTT. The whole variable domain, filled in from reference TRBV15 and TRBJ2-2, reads DAMVIQNPRYQVTQFGKPVTLSCSQTLNHNVMYWYQQKSSQAPKLLFHYYDKDFNNEADTPDNFQSRRPNTSFCFLDIRSPGLGDTAMYLCATSRGGELFFGEGSRLTVL.

The CDR3 DNA reads as TGTGCCAGCAGTTTGCCAACAGGGTACGGCTACACCTTC. Translating gives CASSLPTGYGYTF. The V gene is TRBV28, the J gene TRBJ1-2, with a weak D call TRBD1 (6 bases). CDR3 size: 13 residues. Germline loops: CDR1 MDHEN, CDR2 SYDVKM. Trimming stripped 3 bases from V and 8 bases from J, with 13 bases between.

CDR3 loop: CASSSGRLTYEQYF. The CDR3 DNA reads TGTGCCAGTAGTAGCGGCAGGCTGACCTACGAGCAGTACTTC. The V call is TRBV19, the J call TRBJ2-7; D ambiguous. CDR3 length: 14 residues. Germline CDR1 is LNHDA and CDR2 is SQIVND (reference sequence). V was cut by 4 bases and J by 2 bases, with 12 bases left in between.

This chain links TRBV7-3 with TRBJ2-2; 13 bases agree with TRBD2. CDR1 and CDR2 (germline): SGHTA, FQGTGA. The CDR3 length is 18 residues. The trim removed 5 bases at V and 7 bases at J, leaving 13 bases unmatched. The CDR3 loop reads CASSLHGLAGAGGGELFF. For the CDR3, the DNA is TGTGCCAGCAGCCTCCACGGACTAGCGGGGGCCGGGGGCGGGGAGCTGTTTTTT. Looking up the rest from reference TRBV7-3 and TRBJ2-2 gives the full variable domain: GAGVSQTPSNKVTEKGKYVELRCDPISGHTALYWYRQSLGQGPEFLIYFQGTGAADDSGLPNDRFFAVRPEGSVSTLKIQRTERGDSAVYLCASSLHGLAGAGGGELFFGEGSRLTVL.

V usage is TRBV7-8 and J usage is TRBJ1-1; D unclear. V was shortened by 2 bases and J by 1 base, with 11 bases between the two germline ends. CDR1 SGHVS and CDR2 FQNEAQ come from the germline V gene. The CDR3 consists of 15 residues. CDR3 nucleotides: TGTGCCAGCAGCTTAATCCTCCTACAGAACACTGAAGCTTTCTTT. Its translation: CASSLILLQNTEAFF.

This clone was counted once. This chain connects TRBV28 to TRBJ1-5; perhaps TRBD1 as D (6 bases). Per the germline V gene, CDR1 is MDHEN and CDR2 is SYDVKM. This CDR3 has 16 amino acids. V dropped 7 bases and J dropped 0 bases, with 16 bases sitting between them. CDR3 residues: CASTTGQTNSNQPQHF. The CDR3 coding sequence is TGTGCCAGCACTACTGGACAGACAAATAGCAATCAGCCCCAGCATTTT.

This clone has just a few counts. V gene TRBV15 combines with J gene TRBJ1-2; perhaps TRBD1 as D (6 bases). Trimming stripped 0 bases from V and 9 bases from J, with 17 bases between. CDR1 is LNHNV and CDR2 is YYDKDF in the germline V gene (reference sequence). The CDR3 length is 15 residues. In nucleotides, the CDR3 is TGTGCCACCAGCAGAGACCGATACAGGGACGGGAGCTACACCTTC. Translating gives CATSRDRYRDGSYTF.

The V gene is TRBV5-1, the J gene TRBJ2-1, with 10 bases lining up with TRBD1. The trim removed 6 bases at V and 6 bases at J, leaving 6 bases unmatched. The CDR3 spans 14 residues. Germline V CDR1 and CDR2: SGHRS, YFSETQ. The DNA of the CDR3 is TGCGCCAGCATGCGGACAGGGGGGCCCAATGAGCAGTTCTTC. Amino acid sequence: CASMRTGGPNEQFF.

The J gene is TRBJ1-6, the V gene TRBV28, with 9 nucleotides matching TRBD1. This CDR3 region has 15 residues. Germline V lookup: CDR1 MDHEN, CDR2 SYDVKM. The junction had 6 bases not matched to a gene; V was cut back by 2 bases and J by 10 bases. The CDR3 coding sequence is TGTGCCAGCAGTTTAGGACAGGGGTATAGATCACCCCTCCACTTT. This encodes CASSLGQGYRSPLHF.